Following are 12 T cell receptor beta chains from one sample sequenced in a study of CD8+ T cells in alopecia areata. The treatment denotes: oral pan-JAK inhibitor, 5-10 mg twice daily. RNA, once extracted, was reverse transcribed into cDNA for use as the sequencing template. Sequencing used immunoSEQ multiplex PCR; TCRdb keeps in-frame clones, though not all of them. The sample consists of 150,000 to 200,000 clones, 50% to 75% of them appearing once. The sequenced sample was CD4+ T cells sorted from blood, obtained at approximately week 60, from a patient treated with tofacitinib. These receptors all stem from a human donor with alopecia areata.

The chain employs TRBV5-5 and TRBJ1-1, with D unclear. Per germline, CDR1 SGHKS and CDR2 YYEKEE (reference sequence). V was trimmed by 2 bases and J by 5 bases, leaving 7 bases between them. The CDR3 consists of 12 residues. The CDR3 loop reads CASSFRRTEAFF. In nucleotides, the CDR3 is TGTGCCAGCAGCTTTAGGCGGACTGAAGCTTTCTTT.

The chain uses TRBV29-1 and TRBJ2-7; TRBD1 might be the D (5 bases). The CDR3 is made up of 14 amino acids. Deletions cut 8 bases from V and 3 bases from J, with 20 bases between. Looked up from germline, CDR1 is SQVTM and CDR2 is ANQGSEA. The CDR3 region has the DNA TGCAGCATTAATGGGGCAGGGAATCGCTACGAGCAGTACTTC. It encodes CSINGAGNRYEQYF.

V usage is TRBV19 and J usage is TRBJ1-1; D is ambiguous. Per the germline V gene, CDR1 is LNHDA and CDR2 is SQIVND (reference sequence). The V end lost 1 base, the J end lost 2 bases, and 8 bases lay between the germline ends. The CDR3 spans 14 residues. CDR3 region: CASSIVSTNTEAFF. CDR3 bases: TGTGCCAGTAGTATAGTAAGCACAAACACTGAAGCTTTCTTT.

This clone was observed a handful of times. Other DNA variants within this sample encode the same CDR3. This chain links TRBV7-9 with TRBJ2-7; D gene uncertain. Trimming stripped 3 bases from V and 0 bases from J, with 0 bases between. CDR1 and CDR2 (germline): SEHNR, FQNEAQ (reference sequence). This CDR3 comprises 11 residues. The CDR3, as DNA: TGTGCCAGCAGCTTCTCCTACGAGCAGTACTTC. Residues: CASSFSYEQYF. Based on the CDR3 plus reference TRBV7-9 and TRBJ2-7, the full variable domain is DTGVSQNPRHKITKRGQNVTFRCDPISEHNRLYWYRQTLGQGPEFLTYFQNEAQLEKSRLLSDRFSAERPKGSFSTLEIQRTEQGDSAMYLCASSFSYEQYFGPGTRLTVT.

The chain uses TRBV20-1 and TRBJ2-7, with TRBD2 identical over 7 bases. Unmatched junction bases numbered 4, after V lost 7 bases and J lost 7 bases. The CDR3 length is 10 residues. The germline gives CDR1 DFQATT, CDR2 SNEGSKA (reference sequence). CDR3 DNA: TGCAGTGTTGGGCGGGGGGAGCAGTACTTC. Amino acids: CSVGRGEQYF.

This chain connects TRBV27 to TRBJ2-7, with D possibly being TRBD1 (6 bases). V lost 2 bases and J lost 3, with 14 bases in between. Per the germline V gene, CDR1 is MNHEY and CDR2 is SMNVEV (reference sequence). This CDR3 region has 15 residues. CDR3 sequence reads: CASSLDRPHFYEQYF. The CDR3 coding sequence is TGTGCCAGCAGTTTAGACAGGCCCCATTTCTACGAGCAGTACTTC.

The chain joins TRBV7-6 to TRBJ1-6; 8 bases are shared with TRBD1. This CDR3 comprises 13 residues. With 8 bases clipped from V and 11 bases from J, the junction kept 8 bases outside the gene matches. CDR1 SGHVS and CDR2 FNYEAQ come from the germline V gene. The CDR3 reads CASSDPGGPPLHF. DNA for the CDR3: TGTGCCAGCTCCGACCCAGGGGGCCCACCCCTCCACTTT.

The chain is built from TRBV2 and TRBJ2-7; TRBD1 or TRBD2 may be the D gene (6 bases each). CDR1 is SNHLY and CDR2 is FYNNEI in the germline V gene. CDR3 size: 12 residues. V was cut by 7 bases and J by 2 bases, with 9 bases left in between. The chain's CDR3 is CASNGGTYEQYF. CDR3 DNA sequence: TGTGCCAGCAACGGGGGCACCTACGAGCAGTACTTC. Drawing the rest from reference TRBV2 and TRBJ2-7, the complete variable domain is EPEVTQTPSHQVTQMGQEVILRCVPISNHLYFYWYRQILGQKVEFLVSFYNNEISEKSEIFDDQFSVERPDGSNFTLKIRSTKLEDSAMYFCASNGGTYEQYFGPGTRLTVT.

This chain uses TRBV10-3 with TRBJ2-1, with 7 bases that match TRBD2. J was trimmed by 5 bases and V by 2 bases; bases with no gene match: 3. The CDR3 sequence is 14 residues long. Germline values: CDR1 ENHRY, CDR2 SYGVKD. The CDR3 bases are TGTGCCATCAGTGAGGGACTAGGAAACAATGAGCAGTTCTTC. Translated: CAISEGLGNNEQFF.

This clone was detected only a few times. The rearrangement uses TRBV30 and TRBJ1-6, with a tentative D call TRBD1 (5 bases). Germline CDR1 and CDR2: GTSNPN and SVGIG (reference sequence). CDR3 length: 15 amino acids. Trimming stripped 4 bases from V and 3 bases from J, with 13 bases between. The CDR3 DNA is TGTGCCTGGAAGGGACTCAGCAACTATAATTCACCCCTCCACTTT. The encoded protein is CAWKGLSNYNSPLHF. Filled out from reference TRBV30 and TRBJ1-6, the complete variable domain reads SQTIHQWPATLVQPVGSPLSLECTVEGTSNPNLYWYRQAAGRGLQLLFYSVGIGQISSEVPQNLSASRPQDRQFILSSKKLLLSDSGFYLCAWKGLSNYNSPLHFGNGTRLTVT.

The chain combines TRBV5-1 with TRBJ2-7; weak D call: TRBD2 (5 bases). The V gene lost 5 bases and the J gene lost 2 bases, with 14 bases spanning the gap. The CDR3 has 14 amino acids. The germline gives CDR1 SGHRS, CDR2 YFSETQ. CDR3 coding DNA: TGCGCCAGCAGGGAGGCAGGCCTCCCCTACGAGCAGTACTTC. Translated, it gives CASREAGLPYEQYF. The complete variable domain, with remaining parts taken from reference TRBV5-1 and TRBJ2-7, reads KAGVTQTPRYLIKTRGQQVTLSCSPISGHRSVSWYQQTPGQGLQFLFEYFSETQRNKGNFPGRFSGRQFSNSRSEMNVSTLELGDSALYLCASREAGLPYEQYFGPGTRLTVT.

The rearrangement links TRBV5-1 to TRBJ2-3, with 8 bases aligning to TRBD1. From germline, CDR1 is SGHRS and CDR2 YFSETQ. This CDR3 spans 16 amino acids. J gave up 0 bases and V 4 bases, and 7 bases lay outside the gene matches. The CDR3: CASSPGTGGSTDTQYF. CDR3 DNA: TGCGCCAGCAGCCCAGGGACAGGCGGTAGCACAGATACGCAGTATTTT.